Below, one T cell receptor beta chain is given with its context. The data were taken from a study of blood T cell repertoires in COVID-19. Overall study context: COVID-19 samples from acute and convalescent phases originated in the United States, Italy and Spain. T cells, B-cell-depleted T cells, or PBMCs supplied cDNA or gDNA.

As processed by the authors: Using reference gene primer amplification, nucleated cell counts were estimated. Only in-frame clones appear in the TCRdb table, and some are missing; sequencing was by immunoSEQ multiplex PCR. The V and J calls and clone size are taken from that table; D and trimming were inferred from the DNA. The repertoire has roughly 140,000 clones, 65% to 85% of them found once; the top ten carry over 8.5%. Germline V gene lookup returns CDR1 MNHNY and CDR2 SVGAGI (reference sequence). The CDR3 length is 15 residues. V trimming: 6 bases; J trimming: 9 bases; junction bases outside the gene matches: 12.

The chain has TRBV6-6 and TRBJ1-5, with 9 positions matching TRBD1. This receptor was identified in a man in his fifties with active or convalescent COVID-19. The material sequenced was peripheral blood. The CDR3 sequence is CASSIGTGKNRPQHF. The CDR3 nucleotides read TGTGCCAGCAGCATTGGGACAGGGAAGAATAGGCCCCAGCATTTT.